This TCR beta chain was recovered during a study of shared clonotypes between healthy human individuals (TCRdb year 2020). With respect to the entire study: Two women and a few men aged 18 to 49 years were included in the cohort. For each donor, CD4 naive and CD4 memory were each given three plates, CD8 naive was given two plates, and CD8 memory was given one plate. Blood TCR repertoires of a handful of healthy adults were deeply sequenced to estimate repertoire size and the extent of clonotype sharing between individuals. To increase sequencing depth and limit assay-specific biases, different laboratories used diverse techniques to prepare libraries and sequence TCR repertoires. Leukapheresis yielded between about 0.85 and 10 billion PBMCs per donor.

Points the paper makes about the study in general: Larger estimated clonotype richness was generally found for naive subsets than for memory subsets. Across a handful of donors, approximately 5% of naive CD4, approximately 4% of naive CD8, 2.3% of memory CD4, and approximately 0.4% of memory CD8 clonotypes were shared. Higher generation probabilities were observed for clonotypes shared by all four sorted-subset donors than for non-shared clonotypes. Incomplete sequencing was indicated by rarefaction of sorted-subset datasets, despite the large sequencing depth. The genetic and exposure-history diversity represented was limited by the small number of donors. Sampling was restricted to blood, and TCR repertoires in tissue are likely to differ from TCR repertoires in blood. Pairwise subsampling led to the expectation that sequencing depth would affect the degree of clonotype sharing among donors.

Using the deep immunoSEQ assay, TCR CDR3 regions were amplified from genomic DNA by multiplex PCR. Genomic DNA extracted from each cell subset was distributed evenly over all wells of several immunoSEQ 96-well plates, and each plate served as one replicate. For sorted subsets, 200 ng of genomic DNA, equivalent to tens of thousands of T cell genomes, went into each replicate PCR. Purified libraries were measured with a Qubit 3.0 fluorometer, size-checked on a Bioanalyzer 2100, and measured again with the KAPA Library Quantification kit. Every immunoSEQ 96-well plate was sequenced on a dedicated single-read 150-cycle Illumina NextSeq 550 flow cell. From the authors' description of their analysis: Because the immunoSEQ output included only junctional sequences and no quality scores, the filtering could not be the same as the filtering used for full-length reads. Sequences were annotated with PyIR, a Python wrapper for IgBLAST v1.9, using IMGT germline references to assign V/J genes and CDR3. Reads with weak V/J assignments (E-value above 1e-6), missing CDR3, stop codons, out-of-frame junctions, or ambiguous translated residues were removed. V3J clonotypes were defined as sequences sharing the same inferred V gene, J gene, and CDR3 amino acid sequence. Percentage overlap between repertoires was calculated by dividing the number of shared unique clonotypes by the size of the smaller repertoire. Repertoire richness was assessed with RTK rarefaction, the Chao1 estimator, and Recon v2.1 estimates of unobserved clonotypes. OLGA was used to compute generation probabilities for all TCRbeta clonotypes that the gDNA method yielded from a few donors. TCRdb's version of the immuneACCESS table is confined to in-frame rearrangements and falls short of the full clone set. An unresolved V gene accounts for under half of the shortfall where checked; the remainder is of unknown origin. V and J calls and clone size are given by that table; D and trimming were obtained from the DNA. In this sample the table shows approximately 2,300,000 clones, roughly 92% of which occur a single time. In total, the top ten clones hold approximately 0.4% of the sample.

With regard to this clone: Its antigen specificity is not known. Per-base qualities were not stored, and no clone one base away is much larger.

The donors were healthy, HIV-negative adults with no recently reported acute infections or vaccinations. All donors were Caucasian adults living in Nashville, Tennessee, USA. CD4+ T cells were enriched by magnetic negative selection, after which naive cells were positively selected on CD45RA and the negative fraction was taken as the memory subset. Blood was obtained by leukapheresis, after which PBMCs were separated by Ficoll-Histopaque density gradient centrifugation and cryopreserved in liquid nitrogen vapor phase. Analytical flow cytometry was used to check the purity and quantity of every magnetically sorted T cell population. Genomic DNA was isolated from every sorted fraction and measured by UV absorbance on a Nanodrop 2000c. The specimen was naive CD4+ T cells from PBMCs. Interpreted using the paper, the cell subset or site label stands for: CD45RA+ positively selected. This clonotype was obtained from a man between 18 and 29 years old in good health. Some clones in this sample may be carry-over from other donors' samples.

The CDR3 has the sequence CASTRGFGARETQYF. The nucleotides are TGTGCCAGCACGCGGGGGTTCGGGGCACGAGAGACCCAGTACTTC. Here the chain combines TRBV6-5 and TRBJ2-5, with 7 bases matching TRBD2. Here V drops 7 bases and J drops 4 bases, and the junction holds 12 bases not matched to any gene. Reading from cysteine to phenylalanine, the CDR3 counts 15 amino acids. Only CDR3 DNA remains: 45 bases, in frame from the first base. CDR1 and CDR2 are read off the germline V gene as MNHEY and SVGAGI.